The 10 T cell receptor beta chains below were found in one sample sequenced in a study of shared clonotypes between healthy human individuals (TCRdb year 2020). Preparation of the library involved the immunoSEQ multiplex PCR assay. In its TCRdb copy, this immuneACCESS table keeps in-frame sequences only and misses some clones. Where compared with another copy, unresolved V genes explain less than half of these, and the others have no known cause. For this sample there are roughly 1,000,000 clones; more than 75% appear just once. The ten biggest clones cover approximately 0.5% of the sample. The sequenced sample was memory CD4+ T cells from PBMCs. Taken with the paper, the label for cell subset or site translates to: CD45RA-negative fraction. Receptors were obtained from a man younger than 30 in good health. Some clones in this sample may be carry-over from other donors' samples.

A single count supports this clone. This rearrangement joins TRBV28 to TRBJ2-7, with no clear D. Germline V lookup: CDR1 MDHEN, CDR2 SYDVKM. This CDR3 comprises 14 residues. Trimming cost V 3 bases and J 3 bases, with 12 bases left between them. CDR3 nucleotides: TGTGCCAGCAGTTTTGAGGCGTTGGGCTACGAGCAGTACTTC. Translation: CASSFEALGYEQYF.

The DNA for the CDR3 is TGTGCCACCAGCAGACCGGGACTAGCGGGAGGGGTGAGAGAGACCCAGTACTTC. Encoded protein: CATSRPGLAGGVRETQYF. V and J are TRBV15 and TRBJ2-5; 16 positions agree with TRBD2. V shed 2 bases, J shed 4 bases, and the junction held 7 bases outside the gene matches. Germline V gives CDR1 LNHNV, CDR2 YYDKDF (reference sequence). CDR3 length: 18 residues.

V is TRBV18 and J is TRBJ1-3; D is perhaps TRBD1 (5 bases). This CDR3 contains 13 residues. V was cut by 2 bases and J by 6 bases, with 8 bases left in between. Germline V lookup: CDR1 KGHSH, CDR2 LQKENI. The CDR3 sequence: CASSPGAENTIYF. CDR3 DNA: TGTGCCAGCTCACCAGGGGCTGAAAACACCATATATTTT.

This clone is a singleton in its sample. This chain links TRBV5-1 with TRBJ2-5; possibly TRBD2 for D (5 bases). The V and J ends lost 3 bases and 4 bases respectively, with 16 bases between them. CDR3 length: 15 residues. Germline V gene data show CDR1 as SGHRS and CDR2 as YFSETQ. In nucleotides, the CDR3 is TGCGCCAGCAGCTCTCTAAGTCTAGCAGGAGAGACCCAGTACTTC. This codes for CASSSLSLAGETQYF.

The chain carries TRBV5-1 and TRBJ2-2; perhaps TRBD2 as D (5 bases). This CDR3 comprises 14 residues. V lost 5 bases to trimming and J lost 6 bases, with 14 bases between them. The germline CDR1 and CDR2 sequences are SGHRS and YFSETQ. Written as DNA, the CDR3 is TGCGCCAGCAGGAGGTTCGAGCGGTCCGGGGAGCTGTTTTTT. Protein: CASRRFERSGELFF.

As to this clone: Within the sample, other DNA sequences also encode this same CDR3. The rearrangement joins TRBV7-8 to TRBJ1-2; D gene uncertain. V was pared by 1 base and J by 6 bases, with 6 bases between. The CDR3 sequence is 12 residues long. In germline, CDR1 is SGHVS, CDR2 FQNEAQ. The CDR3 sequence is CASSLVGDGYTF. In DNA, the CDR3 is TGTGCCAGCAGCTTAGTTGGGGATGGCTACACCTTC. Full variable domain (outside the CDR3, taken from reference TRBV7-8 and TRBJ1-2): GAGVSQSPRYKVAKRGQDVALRCDPISGHVSLFWYQQALGQGPEFLTYFQNEAQLDKSGLPSDRFFAERPEGSVSTLKIQRTQQEDSAVYLCASSLVGDGYTFGSGTRLTVV.

The chain links TRBV6-6 to TRBJ2-7, with 8 bases matching TRBD2. CDR3 length: 16 residues. The J segment lost 6 bases and the V segment lost 6 bases, leaving 16 bases of the junction unmatched. From germline, CDR1 is MNHNY and CDR2 SVGAGI (reference sequence). The CDR3 DNA reads as TGTGCCAGCAGAGATCTTCTTGGAGCGGGAGTGGGCGAGCAGTACTTC. Encoded protein: CASRDLLGAGVGEQYF.

DNA of the CDR3: TGCGCCAGAGGACAGGGGGTAGCCAAAAACATTCAGTACTTC. Amino acid sequence: CARGQGVAKNIQYF. The chain employs TRBV5-1 and TRBJ2-4; 10 bases align to TRBD1. The CDR3 consists of 14 residues. With 8 bases clipped from V and 0 bases from J, the junction kept 2 bases outside the gene matches. Germline assignment: CDR1 SGHRS and CDR2 YFSETQ.

The V and J genes are TRBV6-6 and TRBJ2-3; TRBD2 matches at 7 bases. The CDR3 loop spans 13 amino acids. Germline V gene data show CDR1 as MNHNY and CDR2 as SVGAGI (reference sequence). V was clipped by 7 bases and J by 1 base; unmatched bases: 2. CDR3 region: CASILAGTDTQYF. The CDR3 DNA sequence: TGTGCCAGCATTCTAGCGGGCACAGATACGCAGTATTTT.

This rearrangement joins TRBV2 to TRBJ1-5; 9 bases match TRBD1. Germline CDR1 SNHLY, CDR2 FYNNEI. With 1 base clipped from V and 5 bases from J, the junction kept 3 bases outside the gene matches. The CDR3 is 15 amino acids. This CDR3 reads CASSEEDRGYQPQHF. The DNA of the CDR3 is TGTGCCAGCAGTGAAGAGGACAGGGGCTATCAGCCCCAGCATTTT.